This TCR beta chain was sequenced for a study of cytomegalovirus exposure and HLA in healthy donors. Study-level findings and limits: Compared with the roughly 700-donor mean, an Asian-associated ancestry cluster reportedly had fewer N-insertions, according to a later analysis. A link between a missense DCLRE1C variant and TCR beta V- and J-gene trimming emerged from a later analysis. In vitro work confirmed that a few CMV-associated chains recognize CMV antigens.

Germline-derived CDR1 and CDR2 are SGDLS and YYNGEE. This CDR3 spans 15 amino acids. J lost 7 bases, V lost 4 bases, and 4 bases had no gene match. Primers included in the PCR were 60 Vbeta and 13 Jbeta primers. Methods used by the authors: Later reanalysis found roughly 80 million unique TCR beta chains, 9 million to 12 million of them shared. The repertoire was sequenced with immunoSEQ multiplex PCR; TCRdb's copy has only in-frame clones and lacks some. D and trimming were read from the DNA, whereas the V and J calls and clone size are those reported in that table. Among about 150,000 clones, roughly 80% were seen once, and the ten largest hold about 0.4%. Notes on this clone: The antigen is undetermined.

The clonotype comes from a boy between 2 and 10 years old in good health and CMV-seronegative. The rearrangement uses TRBV9 and TRBJ2-1; 14 bases align to TRBD2. Material for sequencing was PBMCs. CDR3 loop: CASSPRLAGGNEQFF. The CDR3 DNA is TGTGCCAGCAGCCCAAGACTAGCGGGAGGGAATGAGCAGTTCTTC.